This T cell receptor (beta chain) was identified during a study of CD8+ T cells in alopecia areata. Overall study findings and caveats: Scalp sample sequencing also detects resident alphabeta T cells of normal skin. Affected scalp, especially in alopecia totalis/universalis, had a higher clonality than normal scalp did. Compared with mice, patients displayed less clear TCR sharing, possibly for HLA-related reasons.

T lymphocytes (CD4+ and CD8+) were sorted from PBMCs. Germline V gene sequence: CDR1 SQVTM, CDR2 ANQGSEA. Trimming removed 1 base from V and 1 base from J, with 4 bases in between. The CDR3 contains 12 residues. This clone occurred a few times. No antigen is known for it. The same CDR3 can be traced to other DNA sequences in this sample. It was cDNA, reverse transcribed from extracted RNA, that served as the sequencing template. Profiled with immunoSEQ multiplex PCR; TCRdb holds only in-frame clones, not every one. The data show roughly 200,000 clones, with 56% seen just once and around 5% held by the top ten.

Sequenced sample: CD8+ T cells sorted from blood. This TCR came from a human donor in good health. The V and J genes are TRBV29-1 and TRBJ1-1, with D hard to call. CDR3 DNA: TGCAGCGTTGAAGGAGGGAACACTGAAGCTTTCTTT. It specifies CSVEGGNTEAFF.